Below are 26 T cell receptor beta chains sequenced from a single sample in a study of shared clonotypes between healthy human individuals. The data were produced by immunoSEQ multiplex PCR, yet TCRdb's version contains in-frame clones alone and is incomplete. The sample has some 2,400,000 clones, 95% seen once. The specimen sequenced was naive CD4+ T cells sorted from blood. The subset denotes: CD45RA+ positively selected. These receptors were taken from a man between 18 and 35 years old in good health.

The rearrangement joins TRBV7-2 to TRBJ1-6; D gene uncertain. The CDR3 totals 14 residues. Trimming shortened V by 1 base and J by 7 bases, and 8 bases separated the two germline ends. CDR1 and CDR2 from the germline V gene are SGHTA and FQGNSA. The chain's CDR3 is CASSLERENSPLHF. CDR3 bases: TGTGCCAGCAGCTTAGAGAGGGAGAATTCACCCCTCCACTTT.

A remark on this clone: This same CDR3 is encoded by further DNA sequences in the sample. This chain connects TRBV5-1 to TRBJ2-1; tentatively, D is TRBD2 (6 bases). Germline lookup yields CDR1 SGHRS and CDR2 YFSETQ. CDR3 size: 15 residues. V was shortened by 4 bases and J by 0 bases, with 11 bases between the two germline ends. The CDR3, as DNA: TGCGCCAGCAGCCCGGAGGGGAGCTCCTACAATGAGCAGTTCTTC. Protein product: CASSPEGSSYNEQFF.

The chain carries TRBV5-5 and TRBJ1-1; D is unclear. Germline V gene lookup returns CDR1 SGHKS and CDR2 YYEKEE (reference sequence). The CDR3 runs to 11 residues. The V end lost 7 bases, the J end lost 7 bases, and 11 bases lay between the germline ends. The CDR3 here is CASLSGVEAFF. CDR3 nucleotide sequence: TGTGCCAGCCTAAGCGGGGTTGAAGCTTTCTTT.

V is TRBV18 and J is TRBJ1-2, with TRBD1 identical over 8 bases. Germline trimming cut 3 bases from V and 5 bases from J; bases unmatched to any gene: 8. The CDR3 has 15 residues. Germline CDR1 and CDR2: KGHSH and LQKENI. CDR3 amino acids: CASSPLGQGSYGYTF. The CDR3 DNA reads as TGTGCCAGCTCACCGCTAGGACAGGGTTCGTATGGCTACACCTTC.

Concerning this clone itself: Other DNA variants within this sample encode the same CDR3. This sequence joins TRBV28 and TRBJ1-4; D is ambiguous. This CDR3 region has 13 residues. V was clipped by 5 bases and J by 5 bases, with 9 bases between them. The germline gives CDR1 MDHEN, CDR2 SYDVKM. The CDR3 spells CASSLSVNEKLFF. The CDR3 DNA reads as TGTGCCAGCAGTCTCAGCGTGAATGAAAAACTGTTTTTT. Together with reference TRBV28 and TRBJ1-4, the CDR3 gives the full variable domain: DVKVTQSSRYLVKRTGEKVFLECVQDMDHENMFWYRQDPGLGLRLIYFSYDVKMKEKGDIPEGYSVSREKKERFSLILESASTNQTSMYLCASSLSVNEKLFFGSGTQLSVL.

The chain couples TRBV9 to TRBJ2-5; 7 bases are shared with TRBD1. Germline V lookup: CDR1 SGDLS, CDR2 YYNGEE. The CDR3 is 13 residues long. Trimming took 4 bases from V and 5 from J; bases not matched to a gene: 5. This chain's CDR3 is CASSKGQRETQYF. The CDR3 DNA sequence: TGTGCCAGCAGCAAGGGACAGAGGGAGACCCAGTACTTC.

The chain uses TRBV5-4 and TRBJ2-3; TRBD1 aligns across 10 bases. Germline trimming cut 4 bases from V and 0 bases from J; bases unmatched to any gene: 14. The CDR3 length is 19 residues. Germline V gives CDR1 SGHNT, CDR2 YYREEE (reference sequence). The CDR3 region has the DNA TGTGCCAGCAGCCCGGGACAGGGGAGGGAAGTGTCTAGCACAGATACGCAGTATTTT. It encodes CASSPGQGREVSSTDTQYF.

The rearrangement links TRBV6-6 to TRBJ2-3, with D uncertain. CDR1 MNHNY and CDR2 SVGAGI come from the germline V gene (reference sequence). Between the trimmed V and J ends, which lost 3 bases and 2 bases, there was a span of 9 bases. This CDR3 is 14 amino acids long. CDR3 nucleotide sequence: TGTGCCAGCAGTTATTCTTCCAACACAGATACGCAGTATTTT. This translates into CASSYSSNTDTQYF.

This clone was counted a single time. This sample also contains other DNA sequences that code for the same CDR3. The gene calls are TRBV4-3 and TRBJ2-7; D is unresolved. CDR3 length: 14 amino acids. V lost 1 base and J lost 0, with 7 bases in between. The germline gives CDR1 LGHNA, CDR2 YSLEER. The CDR3 reads CASSQGFSSYEQYF. DNA of the CDR3: TGCGCCAGCAGCCAAGGATTCAGCTCCTACGAGCAGTACTTC.

The V and J genes are TRBV28 and TRBJ2-7; D gene unclear. There are 12 residues in the CDR3. Trimming left V 4 bases short and J 4 bases short, with 8 bases between. Germline CDR1 and CDR2: MDHEN and SYDVKM. CDR3 DNA sequence: TGTGCCAGCAGTTCCATGGTTTACGAGCAGTACTTC. It yields the protein CASSSMVYEQYF. The variable domain in full, completed from reference TRBV28 and TRBJ2-7, reads DVKVTQSSRYLVKRTGEKVFLECVQDMDHENMFWYRQDPGLGLRLIYFSYDVKMKEKGDIPEGYSVSREKKERFSLILESASTNQTSMYLCASSSMVYEQYFGPGTRLTVT.

The V gene is TRBV30, the J gene TRBJ1-2, with D uncertain. The CDR3 has 13 amino acids. Germline assignment: CDR1 GTSNPN and CDR2 SVGIG (reference sequence). V lost 0 bases to trimming and J lost 8 bases, with 13 bases between them. CDR3 loop: CAWSVGGSKGYTF. CDR3 sequence (DNA): TGTGCCTGGAGTGTGGGTGGCTCCAAAGGCTACACCTTC.

The chain couples TRBV5-1 to TRBJ2-5, with 11 bases fitting TRBD1. V gave up 5 bases and J gave up 4 bases; unmatched junction bases: 7. From germline, CDR1 is SGHRS and CDR2 YFSETQ. CDR3 size: 15 residues. The CDR3 loop reads CASSRDRGSAETQYF. Written as DNA, the CDR3 is TGCGCCAGCAGTAGGGACAGGGGGTCAGCAGAGACCCAGTACTTC.

This chain's CDR3 is CASSLGYRANIQYF. Written as DNA, the CDR3 is TGTGCCAGCAGCTTAGGGTACAGGGCTAACATTCAGTACTTC. This chain uses TRBV13 with TRBJ2-4; possible D gene TRBD1, 6 bases. Germline assignment: CDR1 PRHDT and CDR2 FYEKMQ (reference sequence). CDR3 length: 14 residues. With 0 bases removed from V and 7 bases from J, the gap between germline ends came to 10 bases.

V gene TRBV6-6 combines with J gene TRBJ1-1, with TRBD1 matching 7 bases. The germline CDR1 and CDR2 sequences are MNHNY and SVGAGI (reference sequence). The CDR3 spans 15 residues. V dropped 0 bases and J dropped 2; count of bases not matched to a gene: 3. CDR3 region: CASSYSRGRNTEAFF. CDR3 sequence (DNA): TGTGCCAGCAGTTACTCAAGGGGGCGCAACACTGAAGCTTTCTTT.

The chain is built from TRBV12-5 and TRBJ2-3; TRBD2 aligns across 13 bases. This CDR3 is built from 20 residues. The germline V gene has CDR1 LGHNT and CDR2 FRNRAP. V lost 2 bases to trimming and J lost 1 base; unmatched junction nucleotides: 12. The CDR3 protein is CASGLPRTSGGSGGTDTQYF. Written as DNA, the CDR3 is TGTGCTAGTGGTTTGCCACGGACTAGCGGGGGATCAGGCGGCACAGATACGCAGTATTTT.

CDR3 in DNA: TGTGCCAGCAGTGAACTTACAGGGGGCCGTGAAGCTTTCTTT. Protein sequence: CASSELTGGREAFF. The chain joins TRBV25-1 to TRBJ1-1, with 9 nucleotides matching TRBD1. V lost 2 bases and J lost 7; bases outside the gene matches: 5. Germline-derived CDR1 and CDR2 are MGHDK and SYGVNS. CDR3 size: 14 residues. Supplemented by reference TRBV25-1 and TRBJ1-1, the full variable domain reads EADIYQTPRYLVIGTGKKITLECSQTMGHDKMYWYQQDPGMELHLIHYSYGVNSTEKGDLSSESTVSRIRTEHFPLTLESARPSHTSQYLCASSELTGGREAFFGQGTRLTVV.

V usage is TRBV2 and J usage is TRBJ2-5; 9 bases are a match to TRBD2. Germline CDR1 is SNHLY and CDR2 is FYNNEI. Trimming cost V 6 bases and J 4 bases; bases outside gene matches: 9. This CDR3 spans 15 amino acids. CDR3 region: CASRALAGGPETQYF. Written as DNA, the CDR3 is TGTGCCAGCAGGGCCTTGGCGGGGGGGCCAGAGACCCAGTACTTC.

This sequence joins TRBV18 and TRBJ2-5, with TRBD1 identical over 7 bases. This CDR3 comprises 14 residues. Germline loops: CDR1 KGHSH, CDR2 LQKENI. The J segment lost 2 bases and the V segment lost 1 base, leaving 1 base of the junction unmatched. CDR3 protein: CASSPRDRQETQYF. The DNA for the CDR3 is TGTGCCAGCTCACCACGGGACAGACAAGAGACCCAGTACTTC.

The rearrangement joins TRBV6-6 to TRBJ2-7; D is unclear. The CDR3 length is 15 residues. The V end lost 1 base, the J end lost 4 bases, and 14 bases lay between the germline ends. Germline assignment: CDR1 MNHNY and CDR2 SVGAGI (reference sequence). CDR3 sequence: CASSYLSPAEYEQYF. The CDR3 nucleotides are TGTGCCAGCAGTTACTTAAGTCCTGCTGAGTACGAGCAGTACTTC.

The chain joins TRBV6-4 to TRBJ1-6; D is unresolved. Looked up from germline, CDR1 is MRHNA and CDR2 is SNTAGT. This CDR3 is 14 amino acids long. Trimming stripped 6 bases from V and 1 base from J, with 7 bases between. This chain's CDR3 is CASSPGSYNSPLHF. In DNA form, the CDR3 reads TGTGCCAGCAGCCCGGGGTCCTATAATTCACCCCTCCACTTT.

The J gene is TRBJ2-3, the V gene TRBV2; D is perhaps TRBD1 (6 bases). The CDR3 sequence is 14 residues long. Germline V gene data show CDR1 as SNHLY and CDR2 as FYNNEI. The V and J ends lost 5 bases and 0 bases respectively, with 9 bases between them. CDR3 DNA: TGTGCCAGCAGTCTACAGGGCAGCACAGATACGCAGTATTTT. This encodes CASSLQGSTDTQYF.

In this sample, this clone turned up once. The rearrangement uses TRBV19 and TRBJ2-3, with 7 bases identical to TRBD2. V was clipped by 5 bases and J by 0 bases; unmatched bases: 14. The germline gives CDR1 LNHDA, CDR2 SQIVND (reference sequence). The CDR3 runs 18 residues. In nucleotides, the CDR3 is TGTGCCAGTAGTGGAACTACGGGACGGGGGGAGAGCACAGATACGCAGTATTTT. It yields the protein CASSGTTGRGESTDTQYF.

About this clone: This specimen includes other DNA sequences encoding the same CDR3. The rearrangement links TRBV11-2 to TRBJ2-7, with TRBD2 as a possible D gene (7 bases). The length of the CDR3 is 14 residues. Germline-derived CDR1 and CDR2 are SGHAT and FQNNGV. V dropped 1 base and J dropped 2 bases, with 9 bases sitting between them. Written as DNA, the CDR3 is TGTGCCAGCAGCTTAGGCGGGGGCACCTACGAGCAGTACTTC. It specifies CASSLGGGTYEQYF.

V gene TRBV10-3 combines with J gene TRBJ2-7, with unresolved D. The CDR3 is 13 amino acids. CDR1 ENHRY and CDR2 SYGVKD come from the germline V gene. V was pared by 2 bases and J by 2 bases, with 7 bases between. DNA for the CDR3: TGTGCCATCAGTGAGACGGACCCCTACGAGCAGTACTTC. Its translation is CAISETDPYEQYF.

This rearrangement joins TRBV6-6 to TRBJ1-5; possible D gene TRBD1, 5 bases. Trimming removed 4 bases from V and 3 bases from J, with 16 bases in between. This CDR3 region has 16 residues. Germline V gene lookup returns CDR1 MNHNY and CDR2 SVGAGI (reference sequence). The CDR3 DNA reads TGTGCCAGCAGTTCACCCCCGGGGGGGATCAATCAGCCCCAGCATTTT. It specifies CASSSPPGGINQPQHF.

The chain recombines TRBV19 with TRBJ1-1; D not resolved. This CDR3 contains 11 residues. The ends were cut back, 4 bases at V and 7 bases at J, with 7 bases in the middle. In germline, CDR1 is LNHDA, CDR2 SQIVND (reference sequence). CDR3 sequence (DNA): TGTGCCAGTAGTACCCGGGGTGAAGCTTTCTTT. Translating it yields CASSTRGEAFF. The full variable domain, its missing parts supplied by reference TRBV19 and TRBJ1-1, is DGGITQSPKYLFRKEGQNVTLSCEQNLNHDAMYWYRQDPGQGLRLIYYSQIVNDFQKGDIAEGYSVSREKKESFPLTVTSAQKNPTAFYLCASSTRGEAFFGQGTRLTVV.